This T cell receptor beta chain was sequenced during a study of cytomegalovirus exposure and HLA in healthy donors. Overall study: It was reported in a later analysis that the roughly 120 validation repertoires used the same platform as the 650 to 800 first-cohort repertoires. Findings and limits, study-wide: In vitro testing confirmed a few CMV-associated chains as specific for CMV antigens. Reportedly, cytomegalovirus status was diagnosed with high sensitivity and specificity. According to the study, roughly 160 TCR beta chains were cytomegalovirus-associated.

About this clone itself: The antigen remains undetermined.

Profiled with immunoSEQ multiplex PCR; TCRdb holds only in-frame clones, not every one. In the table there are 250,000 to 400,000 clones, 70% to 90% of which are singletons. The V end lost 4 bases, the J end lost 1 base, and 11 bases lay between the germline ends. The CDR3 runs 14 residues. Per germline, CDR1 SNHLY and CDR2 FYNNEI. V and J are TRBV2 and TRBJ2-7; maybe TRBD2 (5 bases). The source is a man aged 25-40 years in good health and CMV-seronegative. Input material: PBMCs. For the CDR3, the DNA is TGTGCCAGCAGTGGTGGACTCCGGTCCTACGAGCAGTACTTC. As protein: CASSGGLRSYEQYF.